This TCR beta chain was sequenced during a study of OX40 agonist ivuxolimab in advanced cancers. Study-level points and caveats: Determination of antigen specificity was not performed for the expanded peripheral T cells. Averaging showed that CD8+ T cells had more expanded clones than CD4+ did.

A note on this clone: The antigen is undetermined.

Profiled with immunoSEQ multiplex PCR; TCRdb holds only in-frame clones, not every one. The repertoire consists of tens of thousands of clones, with 70% to 85% occurring once and the leading ten covering approximately 1.5%. CDR1 and CDR2 (germline): SGHNT, YENEEA. The CDR3 contains 14 residues. Trimming removed 5 bases from V and 5 bases from J, with 15 bases in between. The sequencing used CD4+ or CD8+ T cells sorted from blood, collected in a trial of the OX40 agonist ivuxolimab. This chain links TRBV11-3 with TRBJ1-2, with D perhaps TRBD1 (5 bases). The receptor was isolated from an adult with an advanced solid tumor such as melanoma, head and neck, liver or kidney cancer. The CDR3 reads CASSRDRGAYGYTF. CDR3 sequence (DNA): TGTGCCAGCAGCCGGGACCGAGGGGCTTATGGCTACACCTTC.